This T cell receptor beta chain was recovered during a study of post-analysis software for immune sequencing data. The overall study: In terms of disease course, relapsing-remitting, secondary progressive and progressive-relapsing multiple sclerosis were included. Study observations and caveats: Samples made in the same batch grouped tightly together by F measure. In patients, TRBV5-6, TRBV5-1 and TRBV20-1 belonged to about five TRBV segments found more frequently than in controls.

This clonotype was detected a few times. Its target is unknown. Trimming removed 7 bases from V and 7 bases from J; junction bases left unmatched: 8. The germline V gene has CDR1 MNHEY and CDR2 SMNVEV (reference sequence). This CDR3 spans 15 amino acids. Each TCR beta cDNA library carried unique molecular identifiers. Researchers reported around 510,000 cDNA molecules coming from about 0.98 to 11 million T cells. TCRdb itself ran the PCR reads through MiXCR, one entry per CDR3 protein. Among roughly 570,000 distinct CDR3 sequences, 34% were seen once, and the ten largest hold approximately 6%. The chain uses TRBV27 and TRBJ2-1; 12 positions agree with TRBD1. This clonotype was obtained from a girl under 18 with multiple sclerosis. The source material was blood. CDR3 residues: CASTSWDRGQNEQFF. CDR3 bases: TGTGCCAGCACCTCTTGGGACAGGGGGCAGAATGAGCAGTTCTTC.